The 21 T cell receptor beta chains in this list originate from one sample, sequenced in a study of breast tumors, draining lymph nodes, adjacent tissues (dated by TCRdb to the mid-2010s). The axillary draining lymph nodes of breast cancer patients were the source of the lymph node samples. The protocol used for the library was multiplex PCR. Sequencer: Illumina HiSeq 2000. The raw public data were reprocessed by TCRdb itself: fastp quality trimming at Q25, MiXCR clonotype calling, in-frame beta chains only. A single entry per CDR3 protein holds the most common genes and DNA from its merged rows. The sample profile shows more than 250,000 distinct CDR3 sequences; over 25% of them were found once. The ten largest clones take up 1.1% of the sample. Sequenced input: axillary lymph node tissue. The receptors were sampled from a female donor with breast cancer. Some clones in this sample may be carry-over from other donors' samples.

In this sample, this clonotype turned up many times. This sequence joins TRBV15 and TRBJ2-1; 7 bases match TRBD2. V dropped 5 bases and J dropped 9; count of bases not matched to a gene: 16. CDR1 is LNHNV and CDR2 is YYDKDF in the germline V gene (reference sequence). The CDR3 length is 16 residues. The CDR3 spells CATSEVTTRSGGEQFF. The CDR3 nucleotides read TGTGCCACCAGCGAAGTTACGACTAGATCGGGGGGTGAGCAGTTCTTC.

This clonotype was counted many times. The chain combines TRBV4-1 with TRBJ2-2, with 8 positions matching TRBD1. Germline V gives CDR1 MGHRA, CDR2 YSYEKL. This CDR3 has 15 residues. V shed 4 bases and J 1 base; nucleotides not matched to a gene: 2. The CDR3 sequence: CASSRGQGNTGELFF. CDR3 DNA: TGCGCCAGCAGCCGCGGACAGGGGAACACCGGGGAGCTGTTTTTT.

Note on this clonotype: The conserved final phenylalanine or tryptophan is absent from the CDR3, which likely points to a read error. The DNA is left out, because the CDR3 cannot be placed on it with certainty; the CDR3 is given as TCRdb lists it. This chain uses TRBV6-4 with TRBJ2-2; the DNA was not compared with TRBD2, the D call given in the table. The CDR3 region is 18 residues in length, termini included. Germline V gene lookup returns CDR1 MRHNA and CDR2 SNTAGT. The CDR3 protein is CASSDSSRTRRRDRGAVV.

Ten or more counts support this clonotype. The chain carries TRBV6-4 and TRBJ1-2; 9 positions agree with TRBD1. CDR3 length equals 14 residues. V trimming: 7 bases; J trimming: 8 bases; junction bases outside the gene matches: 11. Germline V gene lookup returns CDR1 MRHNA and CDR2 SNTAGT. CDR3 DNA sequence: TGTGCCAGCACATGGGACAGGGAAGGTCAAGGCTACACCTTC. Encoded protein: CASTWDREGQGYTF.

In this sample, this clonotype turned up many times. For the CDR3, the DNA is TGTGCCACCAGCATTCGACGTGGACACACTGAAGCTTTCTTT. It yields the protein CATSIRRGHTEAFF. V and J are TRBV15 and TRBJ1-1; D unresolved. This CDR3 has 14 amino acids. Germline CDR1 and CDR2: LNHNV and YYDKDF (reference sequence). V was trimmed by 4 bases and J by 3 bases, leaving 12 bases between them. Full variable domain (outside the CDR3, taken from reference TRBV15 and TRBJ1-1): DAMVIQNPRYQVTQFGKPVTLSCSQTLNHNVMYWYQQKSSQAPKLLFHYYDKDFNNEADTPDNFQSRRPNTSFCFLDIRSPGLGDTAMYLCATSIRRGHTEAFFGQGTRLTVV.

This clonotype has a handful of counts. In DNA, the CDR3 is TGTGCCAGCAGCTTGAGGTCAACAGGGTGGGACACTGAAGCTTTCTTT. Its protein product is CASSLRSTGWDTEAFF. The V call is TRBV5-5, the J call TRBJ1-1, with D tentatively TRBD1 (6 bases). CDR3 length equals 16 residues. V lost 1 base and J lost 3, with 16 bases in between. Germline values: CDR1 SGHKS, CDR2 YYEKEE (reference sequence).

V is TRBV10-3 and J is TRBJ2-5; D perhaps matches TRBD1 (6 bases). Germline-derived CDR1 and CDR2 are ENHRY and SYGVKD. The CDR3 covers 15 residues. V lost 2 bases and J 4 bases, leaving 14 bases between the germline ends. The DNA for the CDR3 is TGTGCCATCAGTGAGGAGGCAGGGGCCGGAGAGACCCAGTACTTC. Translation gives CAISEEAGAGETQYF.

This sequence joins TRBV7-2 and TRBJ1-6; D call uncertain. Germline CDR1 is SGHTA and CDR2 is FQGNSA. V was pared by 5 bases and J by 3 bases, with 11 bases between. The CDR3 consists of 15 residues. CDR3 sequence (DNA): TGTGCCAGCAGCAACCCTAGGGTCTATAATTCACCCCTCCACTTT. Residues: CASSNPRVYNSPLHF. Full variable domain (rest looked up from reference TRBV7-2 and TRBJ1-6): GAGVSQSPSNKVTEKGKDVELRCDPISGHTALYWYRQSLGQGLEFLIYFQGNSAPDKSGLPSDRFSAERTGGSVSTLTIQRTQQEDSAVYLCASSNPRVYNSPLHFGNGTRLTVT.

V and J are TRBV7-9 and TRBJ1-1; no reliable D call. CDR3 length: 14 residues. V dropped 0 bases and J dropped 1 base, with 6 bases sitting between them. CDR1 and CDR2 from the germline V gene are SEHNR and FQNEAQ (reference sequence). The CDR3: CASSLAEGNTEAFF. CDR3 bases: TGTGCCAGCAGCTTAGCGGAGGGGAACACTGAAGCTTTCTTT.

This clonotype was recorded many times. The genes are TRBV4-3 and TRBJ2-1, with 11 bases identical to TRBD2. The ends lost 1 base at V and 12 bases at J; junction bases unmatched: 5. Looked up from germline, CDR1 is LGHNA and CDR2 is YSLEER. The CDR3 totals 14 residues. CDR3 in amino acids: CASSQVAGGNRQFF. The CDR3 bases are TGCGCCAGCAGCCAAGTAGCGGGAGGGAATCGGCAGTTCTTC.

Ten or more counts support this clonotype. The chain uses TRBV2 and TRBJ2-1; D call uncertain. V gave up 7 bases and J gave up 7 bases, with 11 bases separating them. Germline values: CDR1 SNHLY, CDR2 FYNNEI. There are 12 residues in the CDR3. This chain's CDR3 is CASTGRMNEQFF. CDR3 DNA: TGTGCCAGCACCGGACGGATGAATGAGCAGTTCTTC.

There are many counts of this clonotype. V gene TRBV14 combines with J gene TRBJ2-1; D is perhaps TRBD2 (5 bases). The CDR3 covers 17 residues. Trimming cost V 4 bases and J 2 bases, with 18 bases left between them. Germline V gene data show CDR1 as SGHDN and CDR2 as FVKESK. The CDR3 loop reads CASSPPKERKPYNEQFF. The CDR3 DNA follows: TGTGCCAGCAGCCCGCCGAAGGAGCGGAAACCCTACAATGAGCAGTTCTTC.

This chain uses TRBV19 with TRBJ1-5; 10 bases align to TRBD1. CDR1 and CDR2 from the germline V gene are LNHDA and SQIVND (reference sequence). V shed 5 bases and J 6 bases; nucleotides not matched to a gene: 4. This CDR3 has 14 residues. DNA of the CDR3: TGTGCCAGTAGTGGGACAGGGGTGGGTCAGCCCCAGCATTTT. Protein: CASSGTGVGQPQHF.

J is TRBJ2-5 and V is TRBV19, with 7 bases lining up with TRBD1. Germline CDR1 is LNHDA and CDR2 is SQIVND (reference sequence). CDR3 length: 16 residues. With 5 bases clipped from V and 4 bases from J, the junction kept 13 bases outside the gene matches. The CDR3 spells CASSPPGQSPRETQYF. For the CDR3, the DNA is TGTGCCAGTAGTCCCCCGGGACAGTCGCCCAGAGAGACCCAGTACTTC.

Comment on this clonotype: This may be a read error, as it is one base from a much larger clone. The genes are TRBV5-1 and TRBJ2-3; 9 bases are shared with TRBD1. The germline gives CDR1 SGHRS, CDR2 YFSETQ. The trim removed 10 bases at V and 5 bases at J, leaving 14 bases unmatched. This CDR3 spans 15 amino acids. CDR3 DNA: TGCGCCGGCCTAGATTTGGACAGGGGCGTAGATACGCAGTATTTT. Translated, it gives CAGLDLDRGVDTQYF.

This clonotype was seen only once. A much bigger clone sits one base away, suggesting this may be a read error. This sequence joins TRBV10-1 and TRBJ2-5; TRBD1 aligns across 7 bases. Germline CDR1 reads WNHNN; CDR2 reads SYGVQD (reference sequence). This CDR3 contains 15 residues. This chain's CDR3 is CASGGRQGIGETQYF. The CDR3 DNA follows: TGTGCCAGCGGTGGACGACAGGGTATAGGAGAGACCCAGTACTTC.

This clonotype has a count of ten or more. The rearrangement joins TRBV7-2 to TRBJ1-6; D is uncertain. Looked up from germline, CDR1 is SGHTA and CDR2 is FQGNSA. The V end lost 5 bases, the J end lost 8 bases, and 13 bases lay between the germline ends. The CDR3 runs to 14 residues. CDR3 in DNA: TGTGCCAGCAGCCCGCAAGCGGATTATTCACCCCTCCACTTT. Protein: CASSPQADYSPLHF. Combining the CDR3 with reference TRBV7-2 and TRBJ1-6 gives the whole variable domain GAGVSQSPSNKVTEKGKDVELRCDPISGHTALYWYRQSLGQGLEFLIYFQGNSAPDKSGLPSDRFSAERTGGSVSTLTIQRTQQEDSAVYLCASSPQADYSPLHFGNGTRLTVT.

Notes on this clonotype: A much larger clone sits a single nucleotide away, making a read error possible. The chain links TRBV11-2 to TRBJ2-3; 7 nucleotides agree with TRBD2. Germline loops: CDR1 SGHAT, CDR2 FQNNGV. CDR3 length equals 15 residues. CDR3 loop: CASSVAGTSTDTRYF. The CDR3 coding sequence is TGTGCCAGCAGTGTAGCGGGTACTAGCACAGATACGCGGTATTTT.

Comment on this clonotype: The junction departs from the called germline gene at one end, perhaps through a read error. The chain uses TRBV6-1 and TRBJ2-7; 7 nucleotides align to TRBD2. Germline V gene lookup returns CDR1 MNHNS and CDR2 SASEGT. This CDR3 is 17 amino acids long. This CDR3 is CASSQALREAWLREQYF. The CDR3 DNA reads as TGTGCCAGCAGTCAAGCGCTTCGGGAGGCGTGGTTGCGCGAGCAGTACTTC.

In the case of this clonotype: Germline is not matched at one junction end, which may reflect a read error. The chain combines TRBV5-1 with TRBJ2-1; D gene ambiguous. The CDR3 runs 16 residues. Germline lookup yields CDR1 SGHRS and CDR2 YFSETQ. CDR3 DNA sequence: TGCGCCAGCAGCGCAAGCCCCGATTCGTCCGGGCGTGAGCGGTTCTTC. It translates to CASSASPDSSGRERFF. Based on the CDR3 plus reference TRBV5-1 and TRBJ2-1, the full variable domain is KAGVTQTPRYLIKTRGQQVTLSCSPISGHRSVSWYQQTPGQGLQFLFEYFSETQRNKGNFPGRFSGRQFSNSRSEMNVSTLELGDSALYLCASSASPDSSGRERFFGPGTRLTVL.

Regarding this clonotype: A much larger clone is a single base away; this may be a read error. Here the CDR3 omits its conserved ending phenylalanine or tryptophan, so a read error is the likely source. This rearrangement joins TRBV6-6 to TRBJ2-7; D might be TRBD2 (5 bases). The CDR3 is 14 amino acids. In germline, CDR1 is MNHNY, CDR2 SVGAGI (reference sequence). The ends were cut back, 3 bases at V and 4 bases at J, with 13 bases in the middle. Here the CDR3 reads CASSYGLTGYEQYS. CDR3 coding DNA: TGTGCCAGCAGTTATGGACTTACGGGGTACGAGCAGTACTCC.